This T cell receptor beta chain comes out of a study of Ad26.COV2.S vaccination and SARS-CoV-2 variants. The protocol was immunoSEQ multiplex PCR, while the TCRdb copy is restricted to in-frame clones and leaves out a portion. The profile shows 300,000 to 400,000 clones, around 88% of them singletons. Treatment denoted: 19 received Ad26.COV2.S at low or high dose, single or two shots; 5 received placebo; per-sample allocation not given. Samples were taken on day 63 after the first vaccine or placebo injection. Trimming took 0 bases from V and 7 from J, leaving 3 bases between them. This CDR3 is built from 11 residues. The germline V gene has CDR1 SGHNT and CDR2 YYREEE (reference sequence).

The chain is built from TRBV5-4 and TRBJ2-3; D ambiguous. Sequencing was performed on peripheral blood, taken in a trial of Ad26.COV2.S vaccine versus placebo. The sequence was obtained from a person aged 18-65 years who received the Ad26.COV2.S COVID-19 vaccine or a placebo. CDR3 coding DNA: TGTGCCAGCAGCTTGGGGAATACGCAGTATTTT. This translates into CASSLGNTQYF.